Sequencing of this T cell receptor (beta chain) was carried out in a study of T cell changes during pregnancy in multiple sclerosis. This table comes from immunoSEQ multiplex PCR, and its TCRdb copy is limited to in-frame clones, with some not included. The repertoire holds approximately 61,000 clones, approximately 86% seen once, with more than 1.5% in the top ten. Germline loops: CDR1 GTSNPN, CDR2 SVGIG (reference sequence). The V end lost 1 base, the J end lost 3 bases, and 12 bases lay between the germline ends. CDR3 length: 15 residues. This material consisted of peripheral blood, taken in the first trimester of pregnancy. This receptor was obtained from a female donor with multiple sclerosis, enrolled in a pregnancy study. The genes are TRBV30 and TRBJ1-4; D remains unclear. This chain's CDR3 is CAWSGGLGANEKLFF. CDR3 nucleotide sequence: TGTGCCTGGAGTGGAGGGTTAGGAGCTAATGAAAAACTGTTTTTT.